This T cell receptor beta chain comes out of a study of T cell clones after liver transplantation. The wider study: TCRbeta sequencing after a pre-transplant mixed lymphocyte reaction identified graft-donor-reactive clones, later tracked in post-transplant blood. General observations from the study: A larger donor-reactive than third-party decline suggested partial antigen-specific deletion.

A word on this clone: Its target is not known.

Sequencing used immunoSEQ multiplex PCR; TCRdb keeps in-frame clones, though not all of them. The sample consists of nearly 25,000 clones, over 55% of them appearing once. The CDR3 runs 16 residues. Germline-derived CDR1 and CDR2 are SNHLY and FYNNEI. The germline V and J ends were trimmed by 7 bases and 4 bases, with 22 bases remaining between them. J is TRBJ2-5 and V is TRBV2; D may be TRBD1 or TRBD2 (5 bases each). The source is a human donor who received a liver transplant. The specimen was CD4+ T cells from blood, collected before liver transplant. The CDR3 loop reads CASKRGSTARAETQYF. DNA for the CDR3: TGTGCCAGCAAGAGGGGTTCCACCGCCAGGGCAGAGACCCAGTACTTC.